The entry below gives a single T cell receptor beta chain sequence along with its context. Its antigen is still unknown. This entry comes from a study of somatic mutations in cytotoxic T cells in rheumatoid arthritis. Study summary: Including V beta1+ cells that were sequenced for TCRB, some T-cell populations stained with V beta antibodies were flow-sorted at nearly 100% purity.

Broader study findings: There were 8 of 65 patients in whom the largest CD8+ clone exceeded 20% of CD8+ cells. CD8+ clonality rose with age in rheumatoid arthritis patients, unlike in healthy controls.

Clones were read by immunoSEQ multiplex PCR, and TCRdb kept only the in-frame ones, dropping some. This sample carries 9,500 to 15,000 clones, around 83% of them seen once, and the ten largest clones take approximately 15%. This CDR3 is 12 amino acids long. The V end was cut by 0 bases, the J end by 7 bases, with 7 bases between. Germline CDR1 SGHNT, CDR2 YYREEE (reference sequence). Sequenced input: CD8+ T cells sorted from blood. This TCR derives from a woman in her fifties or sixties in good health. The chain couples TRBV5-4 to TRBJ1-2, with D unclear. The CDR3 DNA reads as TGTGCCAGCAGCTTGGGGGCTGGTGGCTACACCTTC. Translation gives CASSLGAGGYTF.